The 13 T cell receptor beta chains given below trace back to one sample, sequenced in a study of T-cell reconstitution after alpha-beta-depleted transplantation in children (dated by TCRdb to about 2016). The treatment or condition label here, explained by the study, means: allogeneic hematopoietic cell transplantation with graft depleted of TCRalphabeta T cells and CD19 B cells. Libraries were built with PCR. The sequencer was an Illumina HiSeq 2500. TCR libraries were prepared with molecular barcoding, using unique molecular identifiers to normalize TCRbeta repertoire quantification. The public sequencing data were trimmed at Q25 with fastp and processed into clonotypes with MiXCR by TCRdb, which kept only in-frame beta chains. Each CDR3 protein gets just one entry, which takes the most common genes and DNA from the rows behind it. The sample table shows 200,000 to 250,000 distinct CDR3 sequences, and more than 20% are seen once. The top ten clones comprise 4% to 5.5% of the sample.

The source material was PBMCs, mostly from graft donor cells, sampled 360 days after TCRalphabeta/CD19-depleted stem cell transplant. The receptors were sampled from a female patient aged 2-9 years who had a stem cell transplant for congenital amegakaryocytic thrombocytopenia, so the T cells may come from the graft donor.

This clonotype was seen only a few times. The chain joins TRBV4-1 to TRBJ2-4; D ambiguous. Germline CDR1 reads MGHRA; CDR2 reads YSYEKL. V lost 0 bases to trimming and J lost 10 bases, with 7 bases between them. The CDR3 runs 12 residues. CDR3 nucleotides: TGCGCCAGCAGCCAAGATCTGGCGATTCAGTACTTC. Translation gives CASSQDLAIQYF.

This clonotype was found a few times. The V and J genes are TRBV21-1 and TRBJ2-1; the table's D gene call, TRBD2, was not cross checked with the DNA. TRBV21-1 is termed a pseudogene. The length of the CDR3 is 15 residues. The chain's CDR3 is CASSKDQRPRNEQFF. CDR3 DNA: TGTGCCAGCAGCAAAGACCAGCGGCCGCGTAATGAGCAGTTCTTC.

The rearrangement links TRBV7-9 to TRBJ1-1; D possibly corresponds to TRBD1 (5 bases). From germline, CDR1 is SEHNR and CDR2 FQNEAQ (reference sequence). The CDR3 spans 13 residues. The V gene lost 4 bases and the J gene lost 1 base, with 7 bases spanning the gap. This CDR3 reads CASSWDPNTEAFF. In DNA, the CDR3 is TGTGCCAGCAGCTGGGACCCGAACACTGAAGCTTTCTTT.

The chain has TRBV19 and TRBJ2-3; 14 nucleotides match TRBD2. J lost 3 bases, V lost 4 bases, and 9 bases had no gene match. The CDR3 length is 18 residues. Germline V CDR1 and CDR2: LNHDA, SQIVND (reference sequence). CDR3 nucleotide sequence: TGTGCCAGTAGTAATACGAGACTAGCGGGGGGGCCGACAGATACGCAGTATTTT. Encoded protein: CASSNTRLAGGPTDTQYF.

This clonotype was detected ten times or more. The chain carries TRBV29-1 and TRBJ1-4; D is undetermined. Between the trimmed V and J ends, which lost 4 bases and 8 bases, there was a span of 11 bases. This CDR3 comprises 12 residues. From germline, CDR1 is SQVTM and CDR2 ANQGSEA. The CDR3 DNA is TGCAGCGTTGTCAGCGCTGACGAAAAACTGTTTTTT. Its protein product is CSVVSADEKLFF.

The gene calls are TRBV20-1 and TRBJ1-4; TRBD1 agrees at 7 bases. Trimming cost V 4 bases and J 3 bases; bases outside gene matches: 8. The germline CDR1 and CDR2 sequences are DFQATT and SNEGSKA (reference sequence). The CDR3 sequence is 15 residues long. The CDR3 nucleotides read TGCAGTGCTACTCAGGGGGTAGTAGCTAATGAAAAACTGTTTTTT. This translates into CSATQGVVANEKLFF.

V and J are TRBV12-3 or TRBV12-4 and TRBJ2-2, with TRBD2 matching over 7 bases. The CDR3 consists of 15 residues. V trimming: 3 bases; J trimming: 6 bases; junction bases outside the gene matches: 7. CDR3 bases: TGTGCCAGCAGTTTTTCCCGGGGGGTATCCGGGGAGCTGTTTTTT. Encoded protein: CASSFSRGVSGELFF.

This clonotype turned up a few times. V and J are TRBV15 and TRBJ2-5; TRBD1 matches 7 bases. V gave up 3 bases and J gave up 2 bases; unmatched junction bases: 9. The CDR3 consists of 16 residues. The germline gives CDR1 LNHNV, CDR2 YYDKDF (reference sequence). CDR3 residues: CATSRKPPGQQETQYF. CDR3 coding DNA: TGTGCCACCAGCAGGAAACCTCCGGGACAGCAAGAGACCCAGTACTTC.

This clonotype occurred once. The chain employs TRBV5-1 and TRBJ2-1, with D perhaps TRBD1 or TRBD2 (6 bases each). The CDR3 runs to 15 residues. Germline CDR1 and CDR2: SGHRS and YFSETQ. Trimming left V 2 bases short and J 7 bases short, with 16 bases between. CDR3 sequence: CASSFGGLGINEQFF. DNA of the CDR3: TGCGCCAGCAGCTTTGGGGGGCTAGGGATAAATGAGCAGTTCTTC. The whole variable domain, remainder taken from reference TRBV5-1 and TRBJ2-1, is KAGVTQTPRYLIKTRGQQVTLSCSPISGHRSVSWYQQTPGQGLQFLFEYFSETQRNKGNFPGRFSGRQFSNSRSEMNVSTLELGDSALYLCASSFGGLGINEQFFGPGTRLTVL.

The chain has TRBV12-3 or TRBV12-4 and TRBJ2-2; D unclear. V lost 8 bases and J 0 bases, leaving 10 bases between the germline ends. The length of the CDR3 is 14 residues. Here the CDR3 reads CASAVAANTGELFF. The DNA of the CDR3 is TGTGCCAGCGCGGTAGCCGCGAACACCGGGGAGCTGTTTTTT.

The chain recombines TRBV7-9 with TRBJ2-7; TRBD2 aligns across 13 bases. The CDR3 loop spans 16 amino acids. V was pared by 4 bases and J by 2 bases, with 5 bases of the junction left unmatched. The germline V gene has CDR1 SEHNR and CDR2 FQNEAQ (reference sequence). The CDR3 spells CASSYLGTSGTYEQYF. For the CDR3, the DNA is TGTGCCAGCAGCTACCTGGGGACTAGCGGGACCTACGAGCAGTACTTC.

This clonotype was detected a few times. V is TRBV10-2 and J is TRBJ1-1; D is uncertain. With 6 bases removed from V and 1 base from J, the gap between germline ends came to 9 bases. Germline CDR1 is WSHSY and CDR2 is SAAADI. This CDR3 is built from 13 residues. DNA of the CDR3: TGCGCCAGCAGGGAGACGGGGAACACTGAAGCTTTCTTT. Amino acids: CASRETGNTEAFF.

Only a few counts were recorded for this clonotype. The chain couples TRBV2 to TRBJ1-5; TRBD1 agrees at 9 bases. Per the germline V gene, CDR1 is SNHLY and CDR2 is FYNNEI. The CDR3 sequence is 14 residues long. V was clipped by 6 bases and J by 6 bases; unmatched bases: 6. CDR3 residues: CASSRDRDGQPQHF. The DNA of the CDR3 is TGTGCCAGCAGCCGGGACAGGGACGGTCAGCCCCAGCATTTT.